The entry that follows covers one T cell receptor beta chain sequence. The data derive from a study of blood T cell repertoires in COVID-19. In the study overall: The study drew acute and convalescent COVID-19 samples from the United States, Italy and Spain. Sources were T cells, B-cell-depleted T cells, or PBMCs; the material itself was cDNA or gDNA.

In germline, CDR1 is SGHTA, CDR2 FQGNSA. The CDR3 has 16 amino acids. V lost 5 bases and J lost 4; bases outside the gene matches: 6. Libraries were prepared by immunoSEQ multiplex PCR; TCRdb keeps only in-frame clonotypes and omits some of them. The data hold roughly 250,000 clones, with around 82% observed a single time. The sequenced material came from peripheral blood. The receptor comes from a person aged 65-85 years with COVID-19, enrolled during active disease. The gene calls are TRBV7-2 and TRBJ1-6, with 9 bases fitting TRBD1. The CDR3 region has the DNA TGTGCCAGCAGCCAACGGACAGGGGCGTATAATTCACCCCTCCACTTT. Translated: CASSQRTGAYNSPLHF.